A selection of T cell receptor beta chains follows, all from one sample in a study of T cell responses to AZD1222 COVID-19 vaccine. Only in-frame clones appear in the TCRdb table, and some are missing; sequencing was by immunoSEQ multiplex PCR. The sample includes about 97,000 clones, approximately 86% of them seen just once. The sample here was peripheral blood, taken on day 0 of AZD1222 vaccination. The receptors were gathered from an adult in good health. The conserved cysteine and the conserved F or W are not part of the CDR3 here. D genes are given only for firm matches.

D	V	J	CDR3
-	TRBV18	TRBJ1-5	ASSRLEGPQH
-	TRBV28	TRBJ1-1	ASSLPNTEAF
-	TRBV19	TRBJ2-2	ASSWRGNTGELF
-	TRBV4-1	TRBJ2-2	ASSQGWGPGAGELF
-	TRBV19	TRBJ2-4	ASSILGGTAKNIQY
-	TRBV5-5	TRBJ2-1	ASSLEARGHEQF
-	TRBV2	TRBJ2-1	ASSGPREQF
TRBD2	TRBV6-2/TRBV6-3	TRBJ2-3	ASSSSGGVSTDTQY
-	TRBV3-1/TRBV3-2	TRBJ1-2	ASSQGPGGYGYT
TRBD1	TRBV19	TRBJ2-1	ASSRGLRTGYYNEQF
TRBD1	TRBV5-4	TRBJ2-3	ASSLMLDRGGDTQY
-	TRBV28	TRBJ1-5	ASSPYRFTSNQPQH
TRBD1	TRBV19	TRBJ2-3	ASSPMTGAKDTQY
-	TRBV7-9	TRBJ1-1	ASSFTGRTEAF
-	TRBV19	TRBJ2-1	ASSIGSGLNRF
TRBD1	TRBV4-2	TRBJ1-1	ASSLLGQGSTEAF
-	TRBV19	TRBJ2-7	ASSMPGAHEQY
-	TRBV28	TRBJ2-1	ASSLDSNEQF
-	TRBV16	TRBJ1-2	ASSQPDRLYGYT
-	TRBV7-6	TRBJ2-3	ASSLGQSSTDTQY
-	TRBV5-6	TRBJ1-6	ASSLDSNSPLH
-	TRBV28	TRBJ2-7	ASSPPGTGNSYEQY
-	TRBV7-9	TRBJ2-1	ASSRRDNEQF
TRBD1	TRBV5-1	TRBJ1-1	ASSPGQRNTEAF
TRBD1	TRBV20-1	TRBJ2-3	SASPGQSTDTQY
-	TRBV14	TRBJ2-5	ASSQYEGGQRETQY
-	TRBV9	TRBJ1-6	ASSGGLGENSPLH
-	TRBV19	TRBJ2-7	ASSTTGFSEQY
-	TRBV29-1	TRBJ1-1	SVDDRSGNTEAF
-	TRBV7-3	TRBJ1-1	ASSLRQVSNTEAF
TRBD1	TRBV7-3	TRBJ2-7	ASSSEQGAHDEQY
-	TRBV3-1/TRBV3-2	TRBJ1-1	ASSHGWNTEAF
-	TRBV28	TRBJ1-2	ASSSTVYGYT
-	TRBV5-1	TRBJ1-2	ASSFLGVAFDYGYT
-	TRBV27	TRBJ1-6	ASSFWTPYNSPLH
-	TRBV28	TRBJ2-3	ASSFTDTQY
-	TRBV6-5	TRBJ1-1	ASSSRTSNTEAF
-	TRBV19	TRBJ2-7	ASSGAGDFYEQY
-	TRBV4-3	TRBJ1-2	ASSQDIGRGDGNYGYT
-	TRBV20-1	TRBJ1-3	SASGGAGNTIY
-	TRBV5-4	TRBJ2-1	ASSLNSDPKQF
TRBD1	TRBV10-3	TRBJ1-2	AISGTGGLDGYT
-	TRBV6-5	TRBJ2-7	ASSQKTGYEQY
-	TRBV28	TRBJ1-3	ASSSQTTGYSGNTIY
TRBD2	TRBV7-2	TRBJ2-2	ASSLELAGVGELF
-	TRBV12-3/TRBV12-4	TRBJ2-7	ASRWGETYEQY
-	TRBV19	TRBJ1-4	ASTPRPTLEKLF
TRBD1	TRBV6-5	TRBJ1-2	ASSWDSYGYT
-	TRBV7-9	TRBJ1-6	ASSLGEGSSYNSPLH
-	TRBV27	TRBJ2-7	ASSPTLREQY
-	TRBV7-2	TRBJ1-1	ASTLADLNTEAF
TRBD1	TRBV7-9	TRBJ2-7	ASRPPGQSYEQY
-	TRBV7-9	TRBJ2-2	ASSRTGSGELF